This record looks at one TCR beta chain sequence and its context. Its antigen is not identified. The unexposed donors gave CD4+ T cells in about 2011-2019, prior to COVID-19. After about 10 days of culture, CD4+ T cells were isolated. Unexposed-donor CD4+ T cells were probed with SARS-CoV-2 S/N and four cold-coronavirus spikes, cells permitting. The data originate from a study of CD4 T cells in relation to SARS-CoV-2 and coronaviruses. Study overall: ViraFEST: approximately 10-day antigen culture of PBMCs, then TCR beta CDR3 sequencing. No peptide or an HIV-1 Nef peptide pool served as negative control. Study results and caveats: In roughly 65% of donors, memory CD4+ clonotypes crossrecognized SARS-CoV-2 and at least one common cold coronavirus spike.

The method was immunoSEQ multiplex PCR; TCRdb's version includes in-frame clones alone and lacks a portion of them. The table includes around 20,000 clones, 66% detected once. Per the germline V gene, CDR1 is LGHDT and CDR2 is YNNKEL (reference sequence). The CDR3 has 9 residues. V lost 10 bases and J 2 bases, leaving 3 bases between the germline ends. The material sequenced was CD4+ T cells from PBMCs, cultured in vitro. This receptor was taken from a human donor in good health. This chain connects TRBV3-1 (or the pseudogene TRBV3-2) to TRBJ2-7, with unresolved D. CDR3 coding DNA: TGTGCCATGACCTACGAGCAGTACTTC. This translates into CAMTYEQYF.